This T cell receptor beta chain was recovered during a study of blood T cell repertoires in COVID-19. From germline, CDR1 is LNHDA and CDR2 SQIVND (reference sequence). V was trimmed by 4 bases and J by 6 bases, leaving 7 bases between them. This CDR3 region has 12 residues. Authors' analysis steps: For nucleated cells, counts were estimated from reference gene primer amplification. Some clones are missing from TCRdb's copy, which holds only in-frame ones; the method was immunoSEQ multiplex PCR. The V and J calls and clone size come from that table; D and trimming were worked out from the DNA. The sample includes approximately 200,000 clones, roughly 84% seen only once; the top ten take roughly 6.9%.

The chain carries TRBV19 and TRBJ2-1; a possible D gene is TRBD1 (5 bases). The sequencing sample was made of PBMCs or T cells enriched from blood (not recorded which). The origin of this receptor is a man between 35 and 55 years old who had recovered from COVID-19. The CDR3: CASSRTGNEQFF. The CDR3 DNA reads TGTGCCAGTAGTAGAACAGGCAATGAGCAGTTCTTC.